A single T cell receptor beta chain is shown here with its context. Its antigen is unknown. The data belong to a study of CD8 T cells in ankylosing spondylitis. 5'-RACE, quantitative and with molecular barcodes, yielded the TCR beta libraries. MiXCR was run by TCRdb on the 5' RACE reads, yielding one entry per CDR3 protein. The sample includes 350,000 to 450,000 distinct CDR3 sequences, roughly a quarter of them seen just once. The CDR3 loop spans 13 amino acids. The germline V gene has CDR1 SQVTM and CDR2 ANQGSEA. The V gene end was trimmed by 6 bases and the J gene end by 3 bases; junction bases not matched to a gene: 7. Study conclusions and caveats: Characteristic of ankylosing spondylitis blood, it appeared, was a TCR beta motif comprising roughly 8 highly homologous variants. In ankylosing spondylitis patients, matched synovial fluid reportedly showed significant enrichment of disease-linked clones.

Sequencing input: blood, either unsorted or a sorted T cell fraction (not recorded which). The rearrangement joins TRBV29-1 to TRBJ1-2, with 7 positions matching TRBD1. The receptor comes from a male donor with ankylosing spondylitis. CDR3 DNA sequence: TGCAGCGTCCTGACAGGGATGGACTATGGCTACACCTTC. The encoded protein is CSVLTGMDYGYTF.